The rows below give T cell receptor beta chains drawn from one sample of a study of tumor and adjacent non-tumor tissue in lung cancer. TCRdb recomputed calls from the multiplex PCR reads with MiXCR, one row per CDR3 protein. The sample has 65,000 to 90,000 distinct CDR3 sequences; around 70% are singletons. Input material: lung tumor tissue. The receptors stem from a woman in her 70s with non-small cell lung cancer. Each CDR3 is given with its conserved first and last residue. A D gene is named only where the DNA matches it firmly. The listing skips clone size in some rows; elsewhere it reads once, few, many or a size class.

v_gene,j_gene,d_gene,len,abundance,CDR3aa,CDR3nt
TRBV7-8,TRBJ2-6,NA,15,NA,CASSPVLSGANVMTF,TGTGCCAGCAGCCCTGTCCTTTCTGGGGCCAACGTCATGACTTTC
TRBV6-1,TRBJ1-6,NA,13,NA,CASSEAPNSSFHF,TGTGCCAGCAGTGAAGCCCCGAATTCATCCTTCCACTTT
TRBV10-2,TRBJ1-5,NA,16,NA,CASRPTGDNSDLPQHF,TGCGCCAGCAGGCCCACCGGGGACAACTCAGATCTGCCCCAGCATTTT
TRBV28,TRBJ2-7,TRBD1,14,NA,CASGLRDSPYEQYF,TGTGCCAGCGGTCTCCGGGACAGCCCCTACGAGCAGTACTTC
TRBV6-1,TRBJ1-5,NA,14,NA,CASSPHWSNQPQHF,TGTGCCAGCAGTCCCCATTGGAGCAATCAGCCCCAGCATTTT
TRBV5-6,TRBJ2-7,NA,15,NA,CASSLWDKEYYEQYF,TGCGCCAGCAGCTTGTGGGACAAAGAATACTACGAGCAGTACTTC
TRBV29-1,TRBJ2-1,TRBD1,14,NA,CSVIRDRLGYEQFF,TGCAGCGTCATCCGGGACAGGCTCGGGTATGAGCAATTCTTC
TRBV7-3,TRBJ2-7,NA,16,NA,CASSLREPGHRVEQYF,TGTGCCAGCAGCTTACGCGAACCGGGGCATAGGGTCGAGCAGTACTTC
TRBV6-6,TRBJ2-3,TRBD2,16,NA,CASSEAGGAHAYTHYF,TGTGCCAGCAGCGAGGCGGGGGGAGCACATGCATATACGCATTACTTT
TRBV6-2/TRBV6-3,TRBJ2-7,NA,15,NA,CASRGAASRAGEQYF,TGTGCTAGCAGGGGGGCTGCGTCGCGGGCTGGCGAGCAGTACTTC
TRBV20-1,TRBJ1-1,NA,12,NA,CSARYANTETFF,TGCAGTGCGCGGTACGCGAACACTGAAACTTTCTTT
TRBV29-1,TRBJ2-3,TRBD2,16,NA,CSLLPLGRGSTDMQYF,TGCAGCCTTCTCCCACTAGGGCGGGGGAGCACAGATATGCAGTATTTT
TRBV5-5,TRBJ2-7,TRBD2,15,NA,CDSSYTSACVYEKYF,TGTGACAGCAGCTATACTAGCGCGTGCGTCTACGAGAAGTACTTC
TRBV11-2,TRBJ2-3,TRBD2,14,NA,CAGSLAWEGDTQYF,TGTGCCGGCAGCTTAGCGTGGGAGGGAGATACGCAGTATTTT
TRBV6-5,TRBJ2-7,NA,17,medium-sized,CASRASGWYTGSYEQYF,TGTGCCAGCAGAGCTAGCGGCTGGTATACAGGGTCCTACGAGCAGTACTTC
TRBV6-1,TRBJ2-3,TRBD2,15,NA,CASRGLAGSTDTQYF,TGTGCCAGCAGGGGACTAGCGGGATCCACAGATACGCAGTATTTT
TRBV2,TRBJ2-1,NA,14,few,CASKSGLGNNEQFF,TGTGCCAGCAAGAGCGGGTTAGGAAACAATGAGCAGTTCTTC
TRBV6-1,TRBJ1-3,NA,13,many,CASSVDRRNTIYF,TGTGCCAGCAGTGTTGACAGAAGAAACACCATATATTTT
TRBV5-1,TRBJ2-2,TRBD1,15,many,CASSPTGTNTGELFF,TGCGCCAGCAGCCCGACAGGGACCAACACCGGGGAGCTGTTTTTT
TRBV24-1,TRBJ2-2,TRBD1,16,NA,CATSEPQGAGTGELFF,TGTGCCACCAGCGAACCTCAGGGGGCTGGCACCGGGGAGCTGTTTTTT
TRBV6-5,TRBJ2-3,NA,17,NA,CASSYCGGTHYRDTKYF,TGTGCCAGCAGTTACTGTGGAGGGACTCACTACCGAGATACGAAGTATTTT
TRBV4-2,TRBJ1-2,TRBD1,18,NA,CASTTSPGTGYLLDCYTF,TGTGCCAGCACTACATCTCCCGGGACAGGGTACCTACTTGACTGCTACACCTTC
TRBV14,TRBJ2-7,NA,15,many,CASSLDGASAYEQYF,TGTGCCAGCAGCTTAGACGGGGCTAGCGCTTACGAGCAGTACTTC
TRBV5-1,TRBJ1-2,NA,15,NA,CASSALPGIQYGYTF,TGCGCCAGCAGCGCCCTCCCAGGGATTCAATATGGCTACACCTTC
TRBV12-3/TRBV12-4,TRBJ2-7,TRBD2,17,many,CASSSLTSGSGRREQYF,TGTGCCAGCAGTTCCTTGACTAGCGGGAGTGGGCGTCGCGAGCAGTACTTC
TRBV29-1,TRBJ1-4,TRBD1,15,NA,CSVEEAGGVSEKLFF,TGCAGCGTTGAAGAGGCAGGGGGCGTATCGGAAAAACTGTTTTTT
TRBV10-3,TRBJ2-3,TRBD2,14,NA,CAIRRLADTDTQYF,TGTGCCATTAGGAGACTAGCGGACACAGATACGCAGTATTTT
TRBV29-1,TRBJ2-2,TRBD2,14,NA,CSLRREGRGGKLFF,TGCAGCCTTCGACGGGAGGGCCGAGGCGGGAAGCTGTTTTTT
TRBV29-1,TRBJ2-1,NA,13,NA,CSVRLGAINEQFF,TGCAGCGTTCGACTAGGTGCGATCAATGAGCAGTTCTTC
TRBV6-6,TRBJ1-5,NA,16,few,CASSGHRGGSNQPQHF,TGTGCCAGCAGCGGACATAGAGGGGGGAGCAATCAGCCCCAGCATTTT
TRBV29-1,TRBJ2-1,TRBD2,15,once,CSVTTSGSFGNEQFF,TGCAGCGTTACCACTAGCGGGAGTTTTGGCAATGAGCAATTCTTC
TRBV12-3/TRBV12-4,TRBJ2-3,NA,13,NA,CASSLSKADTQYF,TGTGCCAGCAGTTTGAGCAAGGCGGATACGCAGTATTTT
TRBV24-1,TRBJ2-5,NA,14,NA,CAASESGLLETQYF,TGTGCCGCCAGTGAGTCCGGACTCCTAGAGACCCAGTACTTC
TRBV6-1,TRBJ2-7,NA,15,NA,CAISNQWADSYQQYF,TGTGCCATCTCCAACCAATGGGCCGACTCCTACCAGCAGTACTTC
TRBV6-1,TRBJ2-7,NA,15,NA,CASSLSRTVFYDQYF,TGTGCCAGCAGTCTCTCCAGGACAGTATTTTACGACCAGTACTTC
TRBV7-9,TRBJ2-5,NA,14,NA,CANSLRQHQETRYF,TGTGCCAACAGCTTAAGACAGCACCAAGAGACCCGGTACTTC
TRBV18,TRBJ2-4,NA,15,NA,CASSPSAESKNIHYF,TGTGCCAGCTCACCGTCAGCAGAGAGCAAAAACATTCATTACTTC
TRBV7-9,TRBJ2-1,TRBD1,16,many,CASSLMPGQGDNEQFF,TGTGCCAGCAGCCTGATGCCGGGACAGGGGGACAATGAGCAGTTCTTC
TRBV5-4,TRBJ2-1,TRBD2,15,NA,CANSLPSGGMNEQFF,TGTGCCAACAGCTTGCCTAGCGGGGGGATGAATGAGCAGTTCTTC
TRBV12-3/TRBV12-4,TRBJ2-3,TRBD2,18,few,CASRTGLAGEASTDTQYF,TGTGCCAGCAGGACAGGACTAGCGGGAGAGGCGAGCACAGATACGCAGTATTTT
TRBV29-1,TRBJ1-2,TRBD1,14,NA,CSAKGPGTGCGYTF,TGCAGCGCCAAAGGCCCCGGGACAGGTTGTGGCTACACCTTC
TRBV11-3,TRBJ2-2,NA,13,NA,CASSWGSSGELFF,TGTGCAAGCAGCTGGGGGAGCTCCGGGGAGCTGTTTTTC
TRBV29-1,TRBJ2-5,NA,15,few,CSVAVRASGSETQYF,TGCAGCGTGGCCGTTAGGGCTAGTGGGAGTGAGACCCAGTACTTC
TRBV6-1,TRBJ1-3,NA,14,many,CATQEGDSGNTIYF,TGTGCCACCCAAGAGGGGGACTCTGGAAACACCATATATTTT
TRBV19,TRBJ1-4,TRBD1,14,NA,CASSRDRSNEKMFF,TGTGCCAGTTCGCGGGACAGATCTAATGAAAAAATGTTTTTT
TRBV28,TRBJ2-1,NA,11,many,CASSLNDEQFF,TGTGCCAGCAGTTTGAATGATGAGCAGTTCTTC
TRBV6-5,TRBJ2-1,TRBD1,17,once,CASSPYNQNRGCNEQFF,TGTGCCAGCAGTCCGTATAATCAAAACAGGGGGTGCAATGAACAGTTCTTC
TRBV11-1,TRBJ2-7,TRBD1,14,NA,CASNLSDRDGEQYF,TGCGCCAGCAACCTCTCGGACAGGGATGGCGAGCAGTACTTC
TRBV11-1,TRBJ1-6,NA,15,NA,CASSPRTAYNSPLHF,TGTGCCAGCAGCCCCCGGACAGCTTATAATTCACCCCTCCACTTT
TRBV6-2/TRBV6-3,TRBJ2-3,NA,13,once,CARTTDNSDTQYF,TGTGCAAGAACCACGGACAATTCGGATACGCAGTATTTT
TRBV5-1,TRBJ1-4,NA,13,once,CASSFMANEKLFF,TGCGCCAGCAGCTTTATGGCAAATGAAAAACTGTTTTTT
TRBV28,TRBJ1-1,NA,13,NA,CASSFMGGARALF,TGTGCCAGCAGTTTTATGGGGGGCGCCCGAGCTTTATTC
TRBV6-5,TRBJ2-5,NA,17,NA,CASSSWTNGTFQEIQYF,TGTGCCAGCAGTTCCTGGACTAACGGGACGTTCCAAGAGATTCAGTACTTC
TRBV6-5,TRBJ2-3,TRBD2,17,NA,CASRLTASGRDTDTQYF,TGTGCCAGCAGACTCACGGCTAGCGGGAGGGACACAGATACGCAGTATTTT